A selection of T cell receptor beta chains follows, all from one sample in a study of CD8 T cells in ankylosing spondylitis. TCRdb independently ran MiXCR on the 5' RACE reads; one entry per CDR3 protein. The sample carries 200,000 or so distinct CDR3 sequences, 10% to 15% recorded once. Sequencing was performed on blood, either unsorted or a sorted T cell fraction (not recorded which). Receptors were obtained from a female donor with ankylosing spondylitis or in good health (not recorded which). CDR3s include the opening cysteine and the closing phenylalanine or tryptophan. The order of the fields is D gene, J gene, clone size, CDR3 length, V gene, CDR3 protein, CDR3 DNA. The D gene is left open where the match is weak. For some rows the clone size is stated as once, few or many, or as a class when expanded; others skip it.

TRBD2,TRBJ2-3,.,18,TRBV12-3/TRBV12-4,CASSLSWGLAGVVDTQYF,TGTGCCAGCAGTTTAAGTTGGGGACTAGCGGGAGTGGTTGATACGCAGTATTTT
TRBD2,TRBJ2-1,many,13,TRBV20-1,CSATGLASNEQFF,TGCAGTGCCACGGGACTAGCGTCCAATGAGCAGTTCTTC
.,TRBJ2-2,many,12,TRBV5-1,CASSTGTGELFF,TGCGCCAGCAGCACAGGCACCGGGGAGCTGTTTTTT
.,TRBJ2-1,.,11,TRBV18,CASSPANEQFF,TGTGCCAGCTCACCAGCCAATGAGCAGTTCTTC
.,TRBJ2-5,many,16,TRBV12-5,CASGLVRLPNRETQYF,TGTGCTAGTGGTTTGGTACGACTCCCGAATCGGGAGACCCAGTACTTC
TRBD2,TRBJ2-1,few,15,TRBV7-8,CASSSPGGSYNEQFF,TGTGCCAGCAGCTCTCCGGGAGGCTCCTACAATGAGCAGTTCTTC
TRBD1,TRBJ2-7,.,13,TRBV20-1,CSARDRGTYEQYF,TGCAGTGCTCGGGACAGGGGCACCTACGAGCAGTACTTC
TRBD2,TRBJ2-7,few,21,TRBV23-1,CASSQSIGGGLDLIFSYEQYF,TGCGCCAGCAGTCAATCGATCGGGGGGGGACTCGACCTCATATTTTCCTACGAGCAGTACTTC
.,TRBJ2-2,many,14,TRBV6-1,CASSSSLSPGELFF,TGTGCCAGCAGCAGCTCCCTATCTCCGGGGGAGCTGTTTTTT
.,TRBJ2-5,.,12,TRBV19,CASGAYQETQYF,TGTGCCAGCGGAGCCTACCAAGAGACCCAGTACTTC
TRBD2,TRBJ2-1,.,16,TRBV5-1,CASSPIPAGGHNEQFF,TGCGCCAGCAGCCCCATCCCAGCGGGAGGTCACAATGAGCAGTTCTTC
TRBD2,TRBJ2-1,.,16,TRBV20-1,CNARDGAGGTYNEQFF,TGCAATGCTAGAGATGGGGCGGGAGGGACCTACAATGAGCAGTTCTTC
.,TRBJ1-2,many,12,TRBV12-3/TRBV12-4,CASSLGRGGYTF,TGTGCCAGCAGTTTAGGAAGAGGAGGCTACACCTTC
.,TRBJ2-7,many,14,TRBV7-2,CASSLQGNNYEQYF,TGTGCCAGCAGCTTACAGGGAAACAACTACGAGCAGTACTTC
.,TRBJ1-1,many,11,TRBV12-3/TRBV12-4,CASSKGREAFF,TGTGCCAGCAGTAAAGGTCGCGAAGCTTTCTTT
.,TRBJ2-7,many,14,TRBV7-2,CASSPTGLTYEQYF,TGTGCCAGCAGCCCAACGGGGCTCACCTACGAGCAGTACTTC
TRBD1,TRBJ2-7,.,16,TRBV7-9,CASSSTIRDRGYKQYF,TGTGCCAGCAGCTCAACTATCCGGGACAGGGGTTACAAGCAGTACTTC
.,TRBJ2-1,few,14,TRBV6-1,CASSGGRGHNEQFF,TGTGCCAGCAGTGGGGGTCGCGGTCACAATGAGCAGTTCTTC
.,TRBJ2-2,few,15,TRBV5-4,CASSLAEVYTGELFF,TGTGCCAGCAGCCTGGCGGAGGTATACACCGGGGAGCTGTTTTTT
.,TRBJ1-6,many,15,TRBV12-3/TRBV12-4,CASRVLNAGNSPLHF,TGTGCCAGCAGAGTTCTGAACGCGGGTAATTCACCCCTCCACTTT
.,TRBJ2-3,many,13,TRBV20-1,CSARQGSTDTQYF,TGCAGTGCTAGACAGGGGAGCACAGATACGCAGTATTTT
TRBD2,TRBJ2-2,.,16,TRBV11-3,CASSFELAENTGELFF,TGTGCCAGCAGCTTTGAACTAGCGGAGAACACCGGGGAGCTGTTTTTT